Below, 25 T cell receptor beta chains from the same sample are listed, as sequenced in a study of T cell repertoires in cytomegalovirus infection. TCRdb recomputed calls from the reads with MiXCR, one row per CDR3 protein. The sample lists 250,000 or so distinct CDR3 sequences; about 12% were seen once. The source material was PBMCs. The source of these receptors is a human donor in good health (CMV status not recorded). Some clones in this sample may be carry-over from other donors' samples.

The table lists this clonotype with many counts. J is TRBJ2-5 and V is TRBV11-3; either TRBD1 or TRBD2 may supply D (5 bases each). The CDR3 has 20 residues. Germline V gene data show CDR1 as SGHNT and CDR2 as YENEEA. Trimming left V 1 base short and J 1 base short, with 25 bases between. The CDR3 protein is CASSLGGYRQQARSQETQYF. The DNA of the CDR3 is TGTGCCAGCAGCTTAGGCGGGTATCGTCAACAGGCCAGGAGCCAAGAGACCCAGTACTTC.

This clonotype was picked up many times. The chain uses TRBV6-2 or TRBV6-3 and TRBJ1-4, with TRBD1 matching 8 bases. Per the germline V gene, CDR1 is MNHEY and CDR2 is SVGEGT. This CDR3 comprises 15 residues. V dropped 2 bases and J dropped 4; count of bases not matched to a gene: 3. The CDR3 here is CASSYPGQDNEKLFF. The CDR3 region has the DNA TGTGCCAGCAGTTACCCGGGACAGGATAATGAAAAACTGTTTTTT.

Ten or more counts support this clonotype. This chain uses TRBV7-9 with TRBJ2-5; D gene ambiguous. Germline V CDR1 and CDR2: SEHNR, FQNEAQ (reference sequence). The CDR3 spans 14 residues. With 7 bases removed from V and 0 bases from J, the gap between germline ends came to 12 bases. CDR3 amino acids: CASTSVGYQETQYF. The DNA for the CDR3 is TGTGCCAGCACCTCCGTGGGGTACCAAGAGACCCAGTACTTC. Full variable domain (remainder filled in from reference TRBV7-9 and TRBJ2-5): DTGVSQNPRHKITKRGQNVTFRCDPISEHNRLYWYRQTLGQGPEFLTYFQNEAQLEKSRLLSDRFSAERPKGSFSTLEIQRTEQGDSAMYLCASTSVGYQETQYFGPGTRLLVL.

This clonotype was picked up a small number of times. The chain links TRBV5-4 to TRBJ2-7; TRBD2 matches 8 bases. Germline CDR1 reads SGHNT; CDR2 reads YYREEE (reference sequence). The V segment lost 4 bases and the J segment 4 bases; nucleotides outside the gene matches: 10. The CDR3 contains 15 residues. DNA of the CDR3: TGTGCCAGCAGCACTACTAGCGGAGTTTATTACGAGCAGTACTTC. It translates to CASSTTSGVYYEQYF.

This chain links TRBV27 with TRBJ1-2; no reliable D call. Germline-derived CDR1 and CDR2 are MNHEY and SMNVEV (reference sequence). The CDR3 is 17 amino acids. The V end was cut by 7 bases, the J end by 2 bases, with 23 bases between. The CDR3 reads CASTLSILKVFNYGYTF. CDR3 coding DNA: TGTGCCAGCACCCTATCCATTCTGAAGGTCTTCAACTATGGCTACACCTTC.

There are many counts of this clonotype. This rearrangement joins TRBV6-6 to TRBJ2-7; 7 nucleotides align to TRBD2. The CDR3 spans 14 residues. CDR1 is MNHNY and CDR2 is SVGAGI in the germline V gene (reference sequence). V lost 2 bases to trimming and J lost 5 bases; unmatched junction nucleotides: 6. The CDR3 sequence is CASSYGLAEDEQYF. CDR3 coding DNA: TGTGCCAGCAGTTACGGTCTAGCGGAGGACGAGCAGTACTTC.

This clonotype was seen ten or more times. The chain combines TRBV7-2 with TRBJ2-1, with 7 bases aligning to TRBD1. This CDR3 comprises 14 residues. V lost 5 bases and J lost 7; bases outside the gene matches: 8. Germline V lookup: CDR1 SGHTA, CDR2 FQGNSA. The CDR3 DNA reads TGTGCCAGCAGCCTCCCTCTCAGGGGGAATGAGCAGTTCTTC. As protein: CASSLPLRGNEQFF.

The chain joins TRBV6-8 to TRBJ2-1; TRBD2 matches at 13 bases. Germline V gene lookup returns CDR1 MNHGY and CDR2 SAAAGT. CDR3 length: 16 amino acids. The junction had 11 bases not matched to a gene; V was cut back by 8 bases and J by 7 bases. The CDR3 here is CASALAGGPTENEQFF. The CDR3 region has the DNA TGTGCCAGCGCACTAGCGGGAGGGCCGACTGAGAATGAGCAGTTCTTC.

This clonotype was seen only a few times. The V and J genes are TRBV6-5 and TRBJ2-6; D remains ambiguous. Germline CDR1 MNHEY, CDR2 SVGAGI. The CDR3 length is 15 residues. V was pared by 5 bases and J by 0 bases, with 8 bases between. The CDR3 here is CASSRAGSGANVLTF. The CDR3 DNA reads TGTGCCAGCAGTAGGGCAGGCTCTGGGGCCAACGTCCTGACTTTC.

This clonotype was counted only a few times. The V gene is TRBV25-1, the J gene TRBJ1-6; the D gene is possibly TRBD1 (5 bases). The CDR3 has 14 residues. The germline V and J ends were trimmed by 5 bases and 7 bases, with 12 bases remaining between them. Germline V CDR1 and CDR2: MGHDK, SYGVNS. The CDR3 DNA follows: TGTGCCAGCAGTCGTGAGACAGACAATTCACCCCTCCACTTT. As protein: CASSRETDNSPLHF.

This clonotype was counted only a few times. The V and J genes are TRBV6-8 and TRBJ2-7; unclear D gene. V gave up 4 bases and J gave up 5 bases, with 6 bases separating them. Germline V gene data show CDR1 as MNHGY and CDR2 as SAAAGT. This CDR3 has 11 amino acids. The DNA for the CDR3 is TGTGCCAGCAGTTTCAGCGACGAGCAGTACTTC. The encoded protein is CASSFSDEQYF.

Ten or more counts support this clonotype. J is TRBJ2-2 and V is TRBV6-2 or TRBV6-3; possible D gene TRBD1, 5 bases. The CDR3 length is 17 residues. From germline, CDR1 is MNHEY and CDR2 SVGEGT. V lost 0 bases to trimming and J lost 2 bases, with 13 bases between them. For the CDR3, the DNA is TGTGCCAGCAGTTACTCTACAGGACCTACTAACACCGGGGAGCTGTTTTTT. Its translation is CASSYSTGPTNTGELFF.

This clonotype was seen repeatedly, ten times or more. The chain carries TRBV19 and TRBJ2-1; 7 bases line up with TRBD1. J was trimmed by 5 bases and V by 9 bases; bases with no gene match: 10. The germline CDR1 and CDR2 sequences are LNHDA and SQIVND (reference sequence). The CDR3 totals 14 residues. CDR3 DNA sequence: TGTGCCAGCGCCCGGGACAGCCATAACAATGAGCAGTTCTTC. Encoded protein: CASARDSHNNEQFF.

This clonotype was seen more than once but under ten times. The chain is built from TRBV19 and TRBJ2-5; D perhaps matches TRBD1 (5 bases). Germline V gene lookup returns CDR1 LNHDA and CDR2 SQIVND (reference sequence). The CDR3 spans 13 residues. V dropped 6 bases and J dropped 1 base, with 9 bases sitting between them. The chain's CDR3 is CASRGRGQETQYF. CDR3 bases: TGTGCCAGTAGAGGTAGGGGCCAAGAGACCCAGTACTTC.

This clonotype was recorded at least ten times. The gene calls are TRBV7-6 and TRBJ1-1, with D possibly TRBD1 on 5 matching bases. Per germline, CDR1 SGHVS and CDR2 FNYEAQ. The CDR3 runs to 14 residues. Trimming removed 2 bases from V and 7 bases from J, with 14 bases in between. CDR3 in DNA: TGTGCCAGCAGCTTAAGTTCGGGACCGAATGAAGCTTTCTTT. Translated: CASSLSSGPNEAFF.

In its sample, this clonotype was seen many times. The chain is built from TRBV6-1 and TRBJ2-1, with TRBD2 matching over 13 bases. Per germline, CDR1 MNHNS and CDR2 SASEGT. The CDR3 spans 15 residues. Trimming cost V 8 bases and J 7 bases; bases outside gene matches: 8. Here the CDR3 reads CASGTRLAGGNEQFF. For the CDR3, the DNA is TGTGCCAGCGGGACGAGACTAGCGGGAGGAAATGAGCAGTTCTTC.

This clonotype was counted at least ten times. V gene TRBV7-2 combines with J gene TRBJ2-4, with no clear D. The V end was cut by 6 bases, the J end by 13 bases, with 16 bases between. Germline loops: CDR1 SGHTA, CDR2 FQGNSA. The CDR3 covers 12 residues. CDR3 sequence reads: CASSLVERRQYF. For the CDR3, the DNA is TGTGCCAGCAGTTTGGTTGAACGGCGACAGTACTTC.

This clonotype has a handful of counts. This rearrangement joins TRBV27 to TRBJ1-6; 7 nucleotides line up with TRBD1. From germline, CDR1 is MNHEY and CDR2 SMNVEV (reference sequence). The CDR3 is made up of 15 amino acids. V dropped 10 bases and J dropped 6; count of bases not matched to a gene: 12. The CDR3 loop reads CATSSLGTVNSPLHF. CDR3 nucleotides: TGTGCCACCTCTAGCCTCGGGACAGTTAATTCACCCCTCCACTTT.

This clonotype was observed a few times. The V call is TRBV4-1, the J call TRBJ1-2; no clear D gene. This CDR3 has 16 amino acids. The germline V and J ends were trimmed by 1 base and 0 bases, with 12 bases remaining between them. Germline CDR1 is MGHRA and CDR2 is YSYEKL. The DNA for the CDR3 is TGCGCCAGCAGCCAAGTTATCGGACCGTCTAACTATGGCTACACCTTC. It specifies CASSQVIGPSNYGYTF.

This clonotype was seen a few times. The chain is built from TRBV5-1 and TRBJ1-4; D is perhaps TRBD1 (5 bases). The ends were cut back, 4 bases at V and 6 bases at J, with 13 bases in the middle. CDR3 length equals 14 residues. CDR1 and CDR2 (germline): SGHRS, YFSETQ. CDR3 nucleotide sequence: TGCGCCAGCAGCATCGGGACCTGGGATGAAAAACTGTTTTTT. It codes for CASSIGTWDEKLFF.

This clonotype was counted ten times or more. The genes are TRBV28 and TRBJ1-5; no clear D gene. Trimming took 3 bases from V and 2 from J, leaving 11 bases between them. This CDR3 has 15 amino acids. CDR1 is MDHEN and CDR2 is SYDVKM in the germline V gene. CDR3 nucleotides: TGTGCCAGCAGTTTTGCGGGTTTAGGCAATCAGCCCCAGCATTTT. It yields the protein CASSFAGLGNQPQHF.

V is TRBV7-9 and J is TRBJ1-2; a possible D gene is TRBD1 (5 bases). Trimming pared 5 bases from V and 9 bases from J, leaving 16 bases between. Germline CDR1 reads SEHNR; CDR2 reads FQNEAQ (reference sequence). The length of the CDR3 is 13 residues. CDR3 residues: CASSEGQGWSYTF. Written as DNA, the CDR3 is TGTGCCAGCAGCGAAGGCCAGGGATGGAGCTACACCTTC.

This clonotype showed up many times. The rearrangement links TRBV7-2 to TRBJ2-5, with 14 bases aligning to TRBD2. Trimming removed 5 bases from V and 2 bases from J; junction bases left unmatched: 7. The CDR3 is 17 amino acids. In germline, CDR1 is SGHTA, CDR2 FQGNSA. The chain's CDR3 is CASSLGLAGGLQETQYF. The DNA for the CDR3 is TGTGCCAGCAGCCTAGGACTAGCGGGGGGCCTACAAGAGACCCAGTACTTC.

In this sample, this clonotype turned up many times. This chain links TRBV4-2 with TRBJ2-1, with TRBD1 matching 11 bases. CDR1 is LGHNA, CDR2 YNFKEQ, per germline. CDR3 length equals 16 residues. V shed 2 bases and J 7 bases; nucleotides not matched to a gene: 7. CDR3 loop: CASSQSGTGGYNEQFF. CDR3 nucleotide sequence: TGTGCCAGCAGCCAATCCGGGACAGGGGGGTATAATGAGCAGTTCTTC.

The chain uses TRBV6-2 or TRBV6-3 and TRBJ2-7, with a tentative D call TRBD2 (5 bases). V lost 6 bases, J lost 5 bases, and 11 bases lay in between. This CDR3 has 12 residues. Germline CDR1 and CDR2: MNHEY and SVGEGT. CDR3 protein: CASRGATNEQYF. The CDR3 DNA sequence: TGTGCCAGCAGGGGAGCAACGAACGAGCAGTACTTC.